Listed below are T cell receptor beta chains from one sample, sequenced in a study of read filtering for tumor transcriptome and immune sequencing. From the reads, TCRdb called clonotypes with MiXCR, one entry per CDR3 protein. There are 100,000 to 150,000 distinct CDR3 sequences in the sample; roughly 13% occur only once, and 11% lies in the top ten. What was sequenced was a population of CD138-negative cells sorted from bone marrow. These receptors all come from a donor at least 40 years old with multiple myeloma. Each CDR3 is given with its conserved first and last residue. A D gene is named only where the DNA matches it firmly. Clone size is given for some rows only: seen once, a few or many times, or a class if the clone is expanded.

length,V,D,size,J,CDR3,DNA
16,TRBV5-1,TRBD2,few,TRBJ2-1,CASSLVGSGANNEQFF,TGCGCCAGCAGCTTGGTTGGTAGCGGGGCCAACAATGAGCAGTTCTTC
15,TRBV20-1,TRBD2,many,TRBJ2-7,CSARVLGGTTQEQYF,TGCAGTGCTAGAGTTCTTGGGGGGACTACGCAGGAGCAGTACTTC
16,TRBV7-2,-,many,TRBJ2-5,CASSPPRAGPRETQYF,TGTGCCAGCAGCCCCCCAAGGGCAGGCCCGCGGGAGACCCAGTACTTC
16,TRBV18,-,many,TRBJ1-2,CASSPPSQGAEYGYTF,TGTGCCAGCTCACCACCATCGCAGGGCGCGGAGTATGGCTACACCTTC
14,TRBV27,-,many,TRBJ1-1,CASSSRGLNTEAFF,TGTGCCAGCAGCTCCAGGGGTCTGAACACTGAAGCTTTCTTT
13,TRBV29-1,TRBD1,many,TRBJ1-1,CSGTQGRMTEAFF,TGCAGCGGGACACAGGGGAGGATGACTGAAGCTTTCTTT
13,TRBV7-2,-,many,TRBJ2-5,CASSLSREETQYF,TGTGCCAGCAGCTTGTCAAGGGAAGAGACCCAGTACTTC
15,TRBV27,-,-,TRBJ1-3,CASRAVGVHGNTIYF,TGTGCCAGCAGAGCAGTTGGGGTCCATGGAAACACCATATATTTT
14,TRBV24-1,TRBD1,-,TRBJ1-1,CATSGGQLNTEAFF,TGTGCCACCAGTGGGGGACAGTTGAACACTGAAGCTTTCTTT
13,TRBV29-1,-,many,TRBJ2-1,CSVEASAYNEQFF,TGCAGCGTTGAAGCATCAGCTTACAATGAGCAGTTCTTC
16,TRBV3-1,TRBD2,many,TRBJ2-7,CASSPLAGGPMSEQYF,TGTGCCAGCAGCCCTTTAGCGGGAGGGCCGATGAGTGAGCAGTACTTC
16,TRBV30,-,many,TRBJ1-1,CAWSVSFAYERTEAFF,TGTGCCTGGAGTGTAAGTTTCGCCTACGAGAGGACTGAAGCTTTCTTT
14,TRBV7-7,TRBD1,many,TRBJ2-5,CASSQQGSVETQYF,TGTGCTAGCAGCCAACAGGGGAGCGTGGAGACCCAGTACTTC
16,TRBV6-6,TRBD1,many,TRBJ1-1,CASSPPLGGIATEAFF,TGTGCCAGCAGTCCCCCCCTAGGGGGCATTGCCACTGAAGCTTTCTTT
15,TRBV7-3,-,many,TRBJ2-1,CASSLMGASRDEQFF,TGTGCCAGCAGCTTAATGGGGGCATCGAGGGATGAGCAGTTCTTC
15,TRBV28,-,many,TRBJ1-4,CASRVRALVNEKLFF,TGTGCCAGCAGAGTAAGGGCGCTGGTTAATGAAAAACTGTTTTTT
14,TRBV10-2,-,many,TRBJ2-1,CASRQLVASNEQFF,TGCGCCAGCAGGCAACTAGTTGCCTCGAATGAGCAGTTCTTC
15,TRBV2,-,many,TRBJ1-4,CASSAEALENEKLFF,TGTGCCAGCAGTGCCGAGGCCTTGGAGAATGAAAAACTGTTTTTT
15,TRBV10-3,TRBD2,many,TRBJ2-3,CAISGLAGSTDTQYF,TGTGCCATCAGTGGACTAGCGGGATCCACAGATACGCAGTATTTT
14,TRBV20-1,-,many,TRBJ2-7,CSARDWDRAYEQYF,TGCAGTGCTAGAGATTGGGACCGAGCCTACGAGCAGTACTTC
14,TRBV10-2,-,many,TRBJ1-1,CASKTQGGNTEAFF,TGCGCCAGCAAAACACAGGGCGGGAACACTGAAGCTTTCTTT
12,TRBV29-1,-,many,TRBJ2-1,CSAFAYRDEQFF,TGCAGCGCGTTTGCCTACAGGGATGAGCAGTTCTTC
13,TRBV5-1,-,many,TRBJ2-3,CASSSTQGDTQYF,TGCGCCAGCAGCTCGACACAGGGTGATACGCAGTATTTT
15,TRBV5-6,TRBD2,many,TRBJ2-5,CASRQTSGFQETQYF,TGTGCCAGCAGGCAGACTAGCGGGTTCCAAGAGACCCAGTACTTC
12,TRBV11-3,-,-,TRBJ1-1,CASSSDSNEAFF,TGTGCCAGCAGCTCTGACAGCAATGAAGCTTTCTTT
13,TRBV29-1,-,many,TRBJ1-2,CSVGSGTPYGYTF,TGCAGCGTTGGGTCCGGGACACCCTATGGCTACACCTTC
17,TRBV5-1,TRBD1,many,TRBJ2-6,CASSLGDRGLGANVLTF,TGCGCCAGCAGCTTGGGGGACAGGGGGCTAGGGGCCAACGTCCTGACTTTC
15,TRBV7-2,-,many,TRBJ2-1,CASSLGYGALYEQFF,TGTGCCAGCAGCTTAGGTTACGGGGCACTCTATGAGCAGTTCTTC
16,TRBV11-2,TRBD2,few,TRBJ2-7,CARMRGTSGSSYEQYF,TGTGCCCGGATGAGGGGGACTAGCGGGAGCTCCTACGAGCAGTACTTC
14,TRBV12-3/TRBV12-4,-,many,TRBJ2-7,CASSPRQVAYEQYF,TGTGCCAGCAGTCCTCGACAGGTCGCCTACGAGCAGTACTTC
16,TRBV18,TRBD1,many,TRBJ1-5,CASSQETGYSNQPQHF,TGTGCCAGCTCACAAGAGACAGGGTATAGCAATCAGCCCCAGCATTTT
16,TRBV7-9,TRBD2,many,TRBJ2-5,CASSLVAGGRQETQYF,TGTGCCAGCAGCTTAGTGGCGGGAGGTCGCCAAGAGACCCAGTACTTC
14,TRBV7-3,TRBD1,-,TRBJ2-1,CASSHGQGSNEQFF,TGTGCCAGCAGCCACGGACAGGGCTCCAATGAGCAGTTCTTC
13,TRBV12-3/TRBV12-4,-,many,TRBJ1-4,CASSLATGEKLFF,TGTGCCAGCAGTTTAGCCACAGGAGAAAAACTGTTTTTT
13,TRBV7-8,-,few,TRBJ1-3,CASSLPTVNTIYF,TGTGCCAGCAGCCTCCCTACAGTCAACACCATATATTTT
12,TRBV29-1,-,many,TRBJ2-1,CSALTNYNEQFF,TGCAGCGCCCTGACTAATTACAATGAGCAGTTCTTC
15,TRBV11-2,-,-,TRBJ2-1,CASSLSPGQGNEQFF,TGTGCCAGCAGCTTGAGTCCGGGACAAGGAAATGAGCAGTTCTTC
13,TRBV20-1,-,many,TRBJ2-5,CSAIGGPQETQYF,TGCAGTGCCATAGGAGGGCCACAAGAGACCCAGTACTTC
12,TRBV29-1,TRBD1,-,TRBJ2-5,CSDATGVETQYF,TGCAGCGACGCGACAGGGGTAGAGACCCAGTACTTC
15,TRBV20-1,TRBD2,-,TRBJ2-7,CSARSTSGETREQYF,TGCAGTGCTCGTAGTACTAGCGGGGAAACGAGAGAGCAGTACTTC
15,TRBV6-1,TRBD1,many,TRBJ1-1,CASSRTGRVNTEAFF,TGTGCCAGCAGTCGGACAGGGAGGGTGAACACTGAAGCTTTCTTT
13,TRBV20-1,TRBD1,many,TRBJ1-6,CSAMEGAESPLHF,TGCAGTGCCATGGAGGGGGCCGAATCACCCCTCCACTTT
15,TRBV5-1,-,many,TRBJ2-1,CASRPRDFSNNEQFF,TGCGCCAGCAGGCCTCGGGACTTCTCAAACAATGAGCAGTTCTTC
13,TRBV10-3,TRBD1,many,TRBJ2-2,CAISESTGYKLFF,TGTGCCATCAGTGAGTCGACAGGGTACAAGCTGTTTTTT
12,TRBV20-1,-,few,TRBJ2-7,CSAPGGEYEQYF,TGCAGTGCTCCGGGCGGGGAGTACGAGCAGTACTTC
19,TRBV24-1,-,many,TRBJ2-5,CATSDSSGTLTGPRETQYF,TGTGCCACCAGTGATTCCTCCGGGACATTAACTGGGCCTCGAGAGACCCAGTACTTC
14,TRBV6-5,-,few,TRBJ2-2,CAGARGAATGELFF,TGTGCCGGAGCCCGGGGGGCTGCCACCGGGGAGCTGTTTTTT
14,TRBV28,-,many,TRBJ2-5,CASSLPGGQETQYF,TGTGCCAGCAGTTTGCCTGGGGGCCAAGAGACCCAGTACTTC
15,TRBV12-3/TRBV12-4,-,many,TRBJ1-1,CASSLGNRANTEAFF,TGTGCCAGCAGTTTAGGGAACCGGGCGAACACTGAAGCTTTCTTT
14,TRBV11-2,TRBD1,many,TRBJ2-1,CASSVEQGDNEQFF,TGTGCCAGCAGCGTAGAGCAGGGGGACAATGAGCAGTTCTTC
12,TRBV10-2,-,many,TRBJ2-5,CATAGQQETQYF,TGCGCCACTGCGGGACAGCAAGAGACCCAGTACTTC
13,TRBV2,-,few,TRBJ2-1,CACSSSVSNEQFF,TGTGCCTGCTCCTCTAGCGTGTCCAATGAGCAGTTCTTC
15,TRBV7-9,TRBD1,few,TRBJ1-2,CASSLLTGGSYGYTF,TGTGCCAGCAGCTTGCTGACAGGGGGTAGCTATGGCTACACCTTC
16,TRBV7-8,-,many,TRBJ2-2,CASSPREIGGTGELFF,TGTGCCAGCAGCCCACGGGAGATCGGGGGCACCGGGGAGCTGTTTTTT
14,TRBV2,-,many,TRBJ2-5,CASSAQTAQETQYF,TGTGCCAGCAGTGCGCAAACAGCCCAAGAGACCCAGTACTTC
13,TRBV5-1,-,-,TRBJ2-3,CASSLDGVDTQYF,TGCGCCAGCAGCTTGGATGGGGTAGATACGCAGTATTTT
14,TRBV7-9,-,many,TRBJ1-6,CASSLWTENSPLHF,TGTGCCAGCAGCTTATGGACGGAAAATTCACCCCTCCACTTT